Sequencing of this T cell receptor beta chain was carried out in a study of blood T cell repertoires in COVID-19. Study background: Samples representing acute and convalescent COVID-19 were sourced from the United States, Italy and Spain. PBMCs, B-cell-depleted T cells, or T cells were the source of the cDNA or gDNA that made up the material.

As processed by the authors: Reference gene primer amplification yielded estimated nucleated cell counts. The table came from immunoSEQ multiplex PCR; TCRdb's copy has only in-frame clones and leaves some out. Clonal size and the V and J genes are those of that table, whereas D and trimming came from the DNA. The sample holds 50,000 to 65,000 clones; 83% are singletons and the top ten take 6.3%. The V gene lost 0 bases and the J gene lost 3 bases, with 6 bases spanning the gap. The germline V gene encodes CDR1 SGHRS and CDR2 YFSETQ. The CDR3 spans 13 residues. The specimen sequenced was peripheral blood. The TCR comes from a human donor in a cohort sampled during active COVID-19. The chain uses TRBV5-1 and TRBJ2-5, with D perhaps matching TRBD2 (5 bases). The CDR3 is CASSLGREETQYF. CDR3 in DNA: TGCGCCAGCAGCTTGGGGCGGGAAGAGACCCAGTACTTC.